The 2 T cell receptor beta chains listed next were all sequenced from one sample in a study of blood T cell repertoires in COVID-19. The protocol was immunoSEQ multiplex PCR, while the TCRdb copy is restricted to in-frame clones and leaves out a portion. The table shows about 380,000 clones, with 88% occurring only once. The sequenced material came from PBMCs or T cells enriched from blood (not recorded which). These receptors originate from a woman aged 18-30 years who had recovered from COVID-19.

This chain uses TRBV3-1 (or the pseudogene TRBV3-2) with TRBJ1-3; 7 bases fit TRBD1. With V trimmed by 0 bases and J by 4 bases, 6 bases remained unmatched. CDR3 length: 16 residues. CDR1 and CDR2 from the germline V gene are LGHDT and YNNKEL (reference sequence). CDR3 nucleotides: TGTGCCAGCAGCCAAGATGTGACAGGGCAAGGAAACACCATATATTTT. Its protein product is CASSQDVTGQGNTIYF.

This chain links TRBV2 with TRBJ1-2, with D possibly TRBD1 on 6 matching bases. CDR1 and CDR2 from the germline V gene are SNHLY and FYNNEI. The CDR3 runs 11 residues. The ends were cut back, 9 bases at V and 8 bases at J, with 13 bases in the middle. CDR3 loop: CASGGGYGYTF. Here the CDR3 DNA reads TGTGCCAGTGGGGGGGGCTACGGCTACACCTTC.